This T cell receptor (beta chain) was sequenced for a study of T cell changes during pregnancy in multiple sclerosis. TCRdb's copy holds only in-frame clones and misses some; the assay was immunoSEQ multiplex PCR. The sample includes fewer than 65,000 clones, about 93% of them seen just once. Germline V gives CDR1 SNHLY, CDR2 FYNNEI. The CDR3 covers 13 residues. The germline V and J ends were trimmed by 4 bases and 2 bases, with 8 bases remaining between them. The sample was CD4+ T cells from peripheral blood mononuclear cells, taken after pregnancy. This receptor was obtained from a female donor with multiple sclerosis, enrolled in a pregnancy study. This chain links TRBV2 with TRBJ1-2; TRBD1 is a possible D gene (6 bases). The CDR3 DNA reads TGTGCCAGCAGTGTCCAGGGGAACTATGGCTACACCTTC. Translation: CASSVQGNYGYTF.